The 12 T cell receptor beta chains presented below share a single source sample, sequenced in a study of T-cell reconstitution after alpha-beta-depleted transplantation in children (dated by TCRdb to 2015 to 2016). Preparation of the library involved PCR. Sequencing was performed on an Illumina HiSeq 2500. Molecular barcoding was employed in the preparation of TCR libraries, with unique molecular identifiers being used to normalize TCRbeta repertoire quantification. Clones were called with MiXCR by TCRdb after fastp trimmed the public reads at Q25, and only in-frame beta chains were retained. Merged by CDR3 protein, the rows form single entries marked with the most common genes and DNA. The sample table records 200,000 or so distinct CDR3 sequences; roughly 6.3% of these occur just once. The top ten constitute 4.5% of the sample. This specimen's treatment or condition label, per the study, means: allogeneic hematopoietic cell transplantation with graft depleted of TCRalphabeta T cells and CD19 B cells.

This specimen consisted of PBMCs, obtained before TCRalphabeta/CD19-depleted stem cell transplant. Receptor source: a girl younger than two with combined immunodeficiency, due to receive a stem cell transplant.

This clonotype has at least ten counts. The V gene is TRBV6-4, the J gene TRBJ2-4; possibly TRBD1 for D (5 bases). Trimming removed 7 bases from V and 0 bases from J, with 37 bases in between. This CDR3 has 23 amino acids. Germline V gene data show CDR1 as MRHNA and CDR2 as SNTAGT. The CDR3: CASMSRQLHLIHAGKGAKNIQYF. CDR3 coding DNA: TGTGCCAGCATGTCGAGACAGTTACACCTTATCCACGCAGGAAAGGGAGCCAAAAACATTCAGTACTTC.

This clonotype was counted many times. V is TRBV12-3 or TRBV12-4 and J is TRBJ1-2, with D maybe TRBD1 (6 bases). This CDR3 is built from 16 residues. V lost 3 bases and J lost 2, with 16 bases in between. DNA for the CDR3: TGTGCCAGCAGTTTCGGGACAAGTCCGGGGAACTATGGCTACACCTTC. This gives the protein CASSFGTSPGNYGYTF.

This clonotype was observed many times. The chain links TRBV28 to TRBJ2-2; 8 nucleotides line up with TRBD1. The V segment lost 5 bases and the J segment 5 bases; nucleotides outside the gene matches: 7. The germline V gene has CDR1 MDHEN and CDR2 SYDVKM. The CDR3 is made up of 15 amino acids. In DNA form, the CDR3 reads TGTGCCAGCAGTCGCGGACAGGGCGGGACCGGGGAGCTGTTTTTT. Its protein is CASSRGQGGTGELFF.

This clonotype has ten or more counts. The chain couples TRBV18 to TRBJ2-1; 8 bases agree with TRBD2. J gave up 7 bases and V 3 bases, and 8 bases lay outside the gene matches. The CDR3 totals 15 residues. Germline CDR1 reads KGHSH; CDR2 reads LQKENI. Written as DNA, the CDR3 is TGTGCCAGCTCACCTCGACTAGCGCCCTTGAATGAGCAGTTCTTC. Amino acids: CASSPRLAPLNEQFF. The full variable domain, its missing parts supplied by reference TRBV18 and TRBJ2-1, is NAGVMQNPRHLVRRRGQEARLRCSPMKGHSHVYWYRQLPEEGLKFMVYLQKENIIDESGMPKERFSAEFPKEGPSILRIQQVVRGDSAAYFCASSPRLAPLNEQFFGPGTRLTVL.

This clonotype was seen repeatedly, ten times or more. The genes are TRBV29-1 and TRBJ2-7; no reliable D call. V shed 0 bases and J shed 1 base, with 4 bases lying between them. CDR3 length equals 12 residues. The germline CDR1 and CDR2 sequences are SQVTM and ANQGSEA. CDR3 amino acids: CSVEDLSYEQYF. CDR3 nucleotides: TGCAGCGTTGAAGATCTTTCCTACGAGCAGTACTTC.

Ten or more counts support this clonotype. As DNA, the CDR3 is TGCGCCAGCAGCAACCGGGGACTAGGGGTTAGCACAGATACGCAGTATTTT. Its translation: CASSNRGLGVSTDTQYF. The rearrangement links TRBV5-1 to TRBJ2-3, with 8 bases identical to TRBD2. Trimming took 4 bases from V and 0 from J; bases not matched to a gene: 10. The CDR3 loop spans 17 amino acids. Germline CDR1 reads SGHRS; CDR2 reads YFSETQ.

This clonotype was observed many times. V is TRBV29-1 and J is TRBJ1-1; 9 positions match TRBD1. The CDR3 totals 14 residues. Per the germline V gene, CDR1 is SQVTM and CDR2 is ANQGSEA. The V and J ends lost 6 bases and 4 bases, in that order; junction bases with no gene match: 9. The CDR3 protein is CSVGWTGVATEAFF. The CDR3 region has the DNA TGCAGCGTCGGATGGACAGGGGTGGCCACTGAAGCTTTCTTT.

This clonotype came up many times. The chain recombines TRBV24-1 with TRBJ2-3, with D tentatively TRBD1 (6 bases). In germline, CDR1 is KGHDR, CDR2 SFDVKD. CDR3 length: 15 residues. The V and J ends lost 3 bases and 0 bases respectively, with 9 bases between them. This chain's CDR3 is CATSDVDRSTDTQYF. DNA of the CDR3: TGTGCCACCAGTGATGTCGACAGGAGCACAGATACGCAGTATTTT.

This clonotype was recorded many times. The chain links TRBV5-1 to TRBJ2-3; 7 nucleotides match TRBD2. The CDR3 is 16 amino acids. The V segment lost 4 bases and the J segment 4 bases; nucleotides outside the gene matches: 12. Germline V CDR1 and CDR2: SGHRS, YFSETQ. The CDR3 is CASSLIGGGGADTQYF. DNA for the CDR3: TGCGCCAGCAGCCTCATAGGCGGCGGGGGTGCAGATACGCAGTATTTT.

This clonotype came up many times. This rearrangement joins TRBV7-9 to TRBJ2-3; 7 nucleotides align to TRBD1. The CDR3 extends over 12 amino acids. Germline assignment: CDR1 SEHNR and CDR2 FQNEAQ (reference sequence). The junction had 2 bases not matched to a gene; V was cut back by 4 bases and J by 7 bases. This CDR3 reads CASSSGQNTQYF. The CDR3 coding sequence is TGTGCCAGCAGCTCGGGACAGAATACGCAGTATTTT. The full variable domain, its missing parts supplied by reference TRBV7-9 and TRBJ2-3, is DTGVSQNPRHKITKRGQNVTFRCDPISEHNRLYWYRQTLGQGPEFLTYFQNEAQLEKSRLLSDRFSAERPKGSFSTLEIQRTEQGDSAMYLCASSSGQNTQYFGPGTRLTVL.

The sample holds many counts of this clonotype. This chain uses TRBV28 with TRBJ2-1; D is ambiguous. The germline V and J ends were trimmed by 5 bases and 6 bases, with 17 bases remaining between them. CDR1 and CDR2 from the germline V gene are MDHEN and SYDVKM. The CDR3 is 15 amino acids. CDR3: CASSPSLLRRNEQFF. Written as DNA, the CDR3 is TGTGCCAGCAGTCCCTCCTTATTGCGGCGCAATGAGCAGTTCTTC.

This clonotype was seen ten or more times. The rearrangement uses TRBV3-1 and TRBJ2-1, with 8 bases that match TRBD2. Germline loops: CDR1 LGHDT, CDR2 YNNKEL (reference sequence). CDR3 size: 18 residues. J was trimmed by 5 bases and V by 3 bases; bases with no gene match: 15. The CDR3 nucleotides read TGTGCCAGCAGCCAGTTGATTATAGGGTCTAGCGGGCACAATGAGCAGTTCTTC. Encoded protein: CASSQLIIGSSGHNEQFF.